This TCR beta chain was identified during a study of beta chain features in type 1 diabetes. This clone was observed a handful of times. Its antigen remains unidentified. The germline gives CDR1 LNHDA, CDR2 SQIVND (reference sequence). The CDR3 is 11 residues long. Germline trimming cut 6 bases from V and 8 bases from J; bases unmatched to any gene: 2. Sequencing targeted expressed TCRB transcripts, as all isolated RNA had been reverse transcribed. The repertoire was sequenced with immunoSEQ multiplex PCR; TCRdb's copy has only in-frame clones and lacks some. The data show about 150,000 clones, around 7.8% seen once. General study findings and limits: Within each of all four CD4+ subsets, Type 1 diabetes patients had TCRB CDR3s that were moderately but significantly shorter.

Stem cell-like memory, regulatory, central memory and naive CD4+ cells were sorted via CD45RO/CCR7/CD25/CD127/CD95/CD27. Sequenced: central memory CD4+ T cells from blood. J is TRBJ1-1 and V is TRBV19; 8 bases match TRBD1. This sequence was found in a middle-aged woman with type 1 diabetes. CDR3 loop: CASSRDREAFF. CDR3 sequence (DNA): TGTGCCAGTAGCCGGGACAGGGAAGCTTTCTTT. Supplemented by reference TRBV19 and TRBJ1-1, the full variable domain reads DGGITQSPKYLFRKEGQNVTLSCEQNLNHDAMYWYRQDPGQGLRLIYYSQIVNDFQKGDIAEGYSVSREKKESFPLTVTSAQKNPTAFYLCASSRDREAFFGQGTRLTVV.